Below are 3 T cell receptor beta chains sequenced from a single sample in a study of CD8 T cell repertoires and HIV-1 epitope variants. Profiling relied on immunoSEQ multiplex PCR, and the TCRdb table lists in-frame clones only, not all of them. The data hold 4,600 or so clones, with 65% to 80% observed a single time. No antigen is known for these receptors. Specimen: cultured CD8+ T cells derived from PBMCs. The receptors were gathered from a male donor with HIV.

This chain uses TRBV6-5 with TRBJ2-1; 9 nucleotides match TRBD2. Germline CDR1 MNHEY, CDR2 SVGAGI. The CDR3 length is 15 residues. The trim removed 6 bases at V and 0 bases at J, leaving 3 bases unmatched. The CDR3 DNA is TGTGCCAGCAGAAATAGCGGGAGCTCCTACAATGAGCAGTTCTTC. Amino acids: CASRNSGSSYNEQFF.

The chain has TRBV28 and TRBJ1-1; D is perhaps TRBD1 (6 bases). The CDR3 loop spans 13 amino acids. V was shortened by 3 bases and J by 5 bases, with 10 bases between the two germline ends. Germline V gives CDR1 MDHEN, CDR2 SYDVKM. CDR3 loop: CASSLSRGTEAFF. CDR3 coding DNA: TGTGCCAGCAGTTTGAGCAGGGGAACTGAAGCTTTCTTT.

The V and J genes are TRBV7-6 and TRBJ1-1, with D unclear. CDR3 length equals 14 residues. V gave up 3 bases and J gave up 8 bases, with 16 bases separating them. Germline CDR1 is SGHVS and CDR2 is FNYEAQ. CDR3 sequence: CASSFEGWGGEAFF. CDR3 in DNA: TGTGCCAGCAGCTTTGAGGGCTGGGGAGGAGAAGCTTTCTTT.